This T cell receptor beta chain was identified during a study of blood T cell repertoires in COVID-19 (dated by TCRdb to 2020 to 2022). About the full investigation: The collaborator samples originated in the United States, Italy and Spain and spanned the acute and convalescent phases of COVID-19. The material from the prospective study consisted of cDNA or gDNA derived from T cells, B-cell-depleted T cells, or PBMCs. Deeply sampled blood TCRbeta repertoires from subjects exposed to, actively infected with, or recovered from COVID-19 were included in the dataset. The repertoires were released in a freely available public database meant as a resource for research on the immune response to SARS-CoV-2. Samples were obtained from the ongoing ImmuneRACE study (first 160 participants) and from 1,254 subjects provided by 6 global collaborators. Sample metadata almost always included a de-identified subject ID, COVID-19 status, age in years and sex. Where available, HLA class I and class II types were obtained from metadata supplied by the sample provider rather than from assay-based typing. Overall study outcomes, separate from this receptor: The quantity of clinical and demographic metadata differed by source and by participant and was supplied without curation.

The germline V gene yields SGHDT for CDR1 and YYEEEE for CDR2. Trimming removed 3 bases from V and 6 bases from J; the gene matches leave 9 bases unexplained. The CDR3 runs 15 residues from the cysteine to the phenylalanine. The entry retains the CDR3 DNA only, 45 bases that are in frame from base 1. A note on this clone: Its antigen is currently not known. Per-base quality was not reported, and no clone a single base away is much larger than it.

TCRbeta CDR3 regions were amplified from genomic DNA by means of the immunoSEQ Assay, a bias-controlled multiplex PCR. The study's processing was this. The number of nucleated cells in each sample was estimated from the amplification of reference gene primers within the assay. To quantify the absolute abundance of each unique TCRbeta CDR3 rearrangement, sequence reads were collapsed and filtered. For each sample, productive Simpson clonality was calculated as the square root of Simpson's diversity index across productive rearrangements. TCRdb's version of the immuneACCESS table is confined to in-frame rearrangements and falls short of the full clone set. An unresolved V gene accounts for under half of the shortfall where checked; the remainder is of unknown origin. The V and J calls and the clone size are those of that table, but D and trimming were determined from the DNA. The sample has approximately 90,000 clones on record, 84% of them singletons. Together, the top ten hold 25% of the sample.

Whole blood was collected in K2EDTA tubes by collaborating institutions according to the institutions' own protocols. For TCRbeta analysis, collaborator samples were shipped as frozen whole blood, as isolated PBMCs, or as DNA extracted from either sample type. The specimen sequenced was peripheral blood. Recombination connected TRBV5-6 to TRBJ2-1; TRBD1 lines up with 7 middle nucleotides. This receptor was identified in a man aged 55 to 70 with acute or convalescent COVID-19. The bases read TGTGCCAGCAGCTCCACTTTGACAGGGTTCAATGAGCAGTTCTTC. The resulting protein is CASSSTLTGFNEQFF.